One sample yielded the 7 T cell receptor beta chains listed below, sequenced in a study of tumor-infiltrating lymphocytes in primary liver carcinoma. A primer matching the constant region was used to make TCR beta cDNA from around 550 ng of total RNA. Slightly modified ARM-PCR, run as three nested multiplex PCR rounds, produced the TCR beta libraries. With TRBV1-TRBV30 forward primers and a C-beta reverse primer, the first two PCR rounds were run for roughly 9 cycles each. TCRdb fed the multiplex PCR reads into MiXCR, producing one record per CDR3 protein. The table shows 150,000 to 200,000 distinct CDR3 sequences, with around four fifths occurring only once. Between roughly 17 and 31 mg of unsorted bulk tissue served as the source from which RNA and DNA were co-extracted. The source material was tumor tissue from primary liver carcinoma. These receptors were taken from a man between 35 and 55 years old with primary liver carcinoma and hepatitis B virus infection.

For this clonotype: One junction end disagrees with the germline gene, perhaps due to a read error. V and J are TRBV4-2 and TRBJ2-1; D may be TRBD2 (5 bases). The CDR3 has 17 amino acids. The germline V gene has CDR1 LGHNA and CDR2 YNFKEQ. The CDR3 DNA reads TGCGCCAGCAGCCAAGAGCCCAGGCTAGCAGGAGACAATGAGCAGTTCTTC. It encodes CASSQEPRLAGDNEQFF.

In the case of this clonotype: One junction end disagrees with the germline gene, perhaps due to a read error. The rearrangement joins TRBV4-3 to TRBJ2-5; 10 positions agree with TRBD2. From germline, CDR1 is LGHNA and CDR2 YSLEER. The CDR3 totals 17 residues. The CDR3 DNA reads as TGCGCCAGCAGCCAAGCGGCTAGCGGGAGTACTTGTGAGACCCAGTACTTT. Amino acids: CASSQAASGSTCETQYF.

Details on this clonotype: This may stem from a read error, because a much larger clone lies one nucleotide away. The chain has TRBV5-1 and TRBJ2-2, with 8 bases identical to TRBD2. The CDR3 has 15 amino acids. The V segment lost 4 bases and the J segment 2 bases; nucleotides outside the gene matches: 4. Germline V gives CDR1 SGHRS, CDR2 YFSETQ. The CDR3 is CASSLGTRNTGELFF. Here the CDR3 DNA reads TGCGCCAGCAGCCTCGGGACTAGAAACACCGGGGAGCTGTTTTTT.

The CDR3 sequence: CSAVWAQGGEQFF. The CDR3 DNA reads TGCAGCGCAGTCTGGGCCCAGGGCGGTGAGCAGTTCTTC. The chain has TRBV29-1 and TRBJ2-1; D is perhaps TRBD1 (5 bases). CDR1 SQVTM and CDR2 ANQGSEA come from the germline V gene. The V and J ends lost 7 bases and 9 bases respectively, with 19 bases between them. The CDR3 covers 13 residues.

About this clonotype: A read error may produce the germline difference seen at one junction end. The chain recombines TRBV11-2 with TRBJ2-6, with D perhaps TRBD2 (5 bases). The V gene's germline CDR1 is SGHAT and CDR2 FQNNGV. The CDR3 covers 15 residues. For the CDR3, the DNA is TGTGCCACCCAGCGGCCTCGCTATGGGTCCAACGTCCTGACTTTC. Translation: CATQRPRYGSNVLTF.

As to this clonotype: Germline is not matched at one junction end, which may reflect a read error. The chain is built from TRBV7-2 and TRBJ1-2; unclear D gene. Germline loops: CDR1 SGHTA, CDR2 FQGNSA. This CDR3 contains 13 residues. The CDR3 spells CASSLDTNYGYTF. CDR3 coding DNA: TGTGCCAGTAGCTTAGACACTAACTATGGCTACACCTTC.

About this clonotype: An end of the junction differs from the germline gene, which may be a read error. J is TRBJ2-7 and V is TRBV6-2 or TRBV6-3; TRBD1 might be the D (6 bases). The CDR3 is 13 residues long. Germline V gene sequence: CDR1 MNHEY, CDR2 SVGEGT. CDR3: CANSFAGVCEQYF. The CDR3 coding sequence is TGTGCCAACAGTTTCGCAGGGGTCTGCGAGCAGTACTTC.